A selection of T cell receptor beta chains follows, all from one sample in a study of cytomegalovirus exposure and HLA in healthy donors. Libraries were prepared by immunoSEQ multiplex PCR; TCRdb keeps only in-frame clonotypes and omits some of them. The table lists over 150,000 clones, roughly 80% of them singletons. Input material: PBMCs. All receptors derive from a woman aged 50 to 65 in good health and CMV-seronegative. Each CDR3 is given with its conserved first and last residue.

j_call	v_call	cdr3_aa
TRBJ2-6	TRBV28	CASISQALSGANVLTF
TRBJ1-1	TRBV7-9	CASSLSNTEAFF
TRBJ2-7	TRBV5-8	CASSLTTGTGVYEQYF
TRBJ2-7	TRBV5-5	CASSLWGGRASEQYF
TRBJ2-1	TRBV30	CAWSVQNEQFF
TRBJ2-1	TRBV6-4	CASSADTDNEQFF
TRBJ1-6	TRBV27	CASSPKAQGASGYNSPLHF
TRBJ2-1	TRBV29-1	CSVLPDSGAYNEQFF
TRBJ2-1	TRBV25-1	CASSNPGLAYNEQFF
TRBJ1-4	TRBV7-2	CASSSVPGTGFFREKLFF
TRBJ1-1	TRBV5-4	CASSPGQGALYTEAFF
TRBJ2-7	TRBV27	CASRSFGGSSYEQYF
NA	TRBV19	CASSMTVSYEQYF
TRBJ2-1	TRBV27	CASSLFQGMGAYNEQFF
TRBJ1-5	TRBV7-8	CASSLVYGQRNQPQHF
TRBJ2-1	TRBV4-2	CASSQVGGALAEQFF